This T cell receptor beta chain is from a study of blood T cell repertoires in COVID-19. V shed 2 bases and J shed 8 bases, with 9 bases lying between them. The CDR3 sequence is 11 residues long. Germline loops: CDR1 SQVTM, CDR2 ANQGSEA. In the original processing: Amplification of reference gene primers was used by the study to estimate nucleated cell counts. Clones were sequenced by immunoSEQ multiplex PCR, and TCRdb holds only the in-frame ones, with some missing. V, J and clone size are taken as reported in that table, and D and trimming were inferred from the DNA itself. The table includes 200,000 to 300,000 clones, 91% detected once.

V gene TRBV29-1 combines with J gene TRBJ1-2; perhaps TRBD1 as D (6 bases). This receptor was identified in a person aged 18 to 29 with COVID-19, enrolled during active disease. Input material: peripheral blood. The CDR3 DNA reads as TGCAGCGTTGAACGGACAGAGGGCTACACCTTC. As protein: CSVERTEGYTF.